Here is one TCR beta chain with its context. The data stem from a study of blood T cell repertoires in COVID-19. Assignments of participants to cohorts depended upon their own reported clinical history. Donors in Cohort 3 counted as recovered after two negative PCRs, clearance, or symptom resolution. The CDR3 totals 15 residues. The V gene lost 0 bases and the J gene lost 2 bases, with 8 bases spanning the gap. Per the germline V gene, CDR1 is SGHNT and CDR2 is YYREEE (reference sequence). TCRdb keeps only in-frame clones here, not all; method: immunoSEQ multiplex PCR. This table has roughly 200,000 clones, 70% to 90% appearing once.

Specimen: PBMCs or T cells enriched from blood (not recorded which). V is TRBV5-4 and J is TRBJ2-2; the D is unclear. This receptor was obtained from a man aged 30 to 45 who had recovered from COVID-19. The DNA of the CDR3 is TGTGCCAGCAGCTTGGGAGGATTAAACACCGGGGAGCTGTTTTTT. Its translation: CASSLGGLNTGELFF.